This TCR beta chain was documented in a study of T cell responses to AZD1222 COVID-19 vaccine. Background on the study: Pooling covered second doses at about 4 or about 12 weeks. Points from the study as a whole: Donor demographics were predominantly white British with a female majority; clonal diversity may be underestimated. The breadth and depth of Spike-specific TCRs increased once two AZD1222 doses had been given.

This clone was recorded only once. Its antigen is still unknown. Some clones are missing from TCRdb's copy, which holds only in-frame ones; the method was immunoSEQ multiplex PCR. In the table there are approximately 140,000 clones, about 93% of which are singletons. Per the germline V gene, CDR1 is KGHDR and CDR2 is SFDVKD. The CDR3 loop spans 11 amino acids. V lost 12 bases and J lost 4, with 11 bases in between. The TCR was taken from an adult in good health. The chain joins TRBV24-1 to TRBJ2-5, with D unresolved. Sequenced here: peripheral blood, sampled on day 0 of AZD1222 vaccination. As DNA, the CDR3 is TGTGCCCCACCGGAGTTAGAGACCCAGTACTTC. This codes for CAPPELETQYF.